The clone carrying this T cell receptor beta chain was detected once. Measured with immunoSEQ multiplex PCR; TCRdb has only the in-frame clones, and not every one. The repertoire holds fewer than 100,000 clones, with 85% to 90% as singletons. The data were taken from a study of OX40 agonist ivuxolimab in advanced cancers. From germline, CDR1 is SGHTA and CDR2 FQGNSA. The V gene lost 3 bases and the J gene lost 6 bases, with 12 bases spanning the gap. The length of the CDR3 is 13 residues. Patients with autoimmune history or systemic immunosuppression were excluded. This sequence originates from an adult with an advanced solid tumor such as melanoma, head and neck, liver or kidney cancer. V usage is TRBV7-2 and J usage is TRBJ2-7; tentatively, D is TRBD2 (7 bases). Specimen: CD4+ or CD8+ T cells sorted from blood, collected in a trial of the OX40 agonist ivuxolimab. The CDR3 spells CASSFRGGGEQYF. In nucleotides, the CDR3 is TGTGCCAGCAGCTTTAGGGGAGGGGGCGAGCAGTACTTC.